This T cell receptor (beta chain) comes out of a study of monozygotic twins with inflammatory bowel disease. Notes on the study in general: Fewer clonotypes were shared with others by IBD patients than by healthy twins, especially with disease activity.

Researchers used template switching to add UMIs featuring a 6-nucleotide sample barcode. TCRalpha and TCRbeta cDNA went through nested PCRs of around 16 and 10 cycles, two in total. TCRdb re-called the 5' RACE reads and shows each CDR3 protein once, DNA omitted. The sample is made up of about 110,000 distinct CDR3 sequences, and the top ten hold under 15% of it. There are 13 residues in the CDR3. CDR1 is DFQATT, CDR2 SNEGSKA, per germline (reference sequence). From whole blood, total RNA was isolated without any sorting of T cells. Points on this clonotype: Its antigen remains unknown.

Input material: blood. This sequence originates from a human donor with ulcerative colitis or Crohn's disease, or a healthy co-twin of an affected twin (not recorded which). V usage is TRBV20-1 and J usage is TRBJ2-1; TCRdb outputs TRBD2, but without DNA this stays unchecked. The chain's CDR3 is CSARLAGGRRQFF.